This entry features one TCR beta chain sequence. Antigen specificity is unknown. These data originate in a study of cytomegalovirus exposure and HLA in healthy donors. Study outcomes and limitations: Versus the 666-donor mean, an Asian-associated ancestry cluster reportedly showed fewer N-insertions in a later analysis. About 90% or about 30% of the time was how often most TCR beta V segments were productive, according to an earlier analysis.

Trimming cost V 8 bases and J 10 bases; bases outside gene matches: 15. Germline CDR1 is MDHEN and CDR2 is SYDVKM. This CDR3 spans 14 amino acids. The PCR had 60 Vbeta and 13 Jbeta primers. TCRdb's copy holds only in-frame clones and misses some; the assay was immunoSEQ multiplex PCR. The table lists about 160,000 clones, less than 80% of them singletons. V and J are TRBV28 and TRBJ2-3; TRBD2 matches at 7 bases. Sequenced material: PBMCs. The receptor comes from a man aged 40-49 years in good health and CMV-seronegative. CDR3 protein: CASLEGRAPFSQYF. Written as DNA, the CDR3 is TGTGCCAGCCTAGAAGGGAGGGCCCCCTTCTCGCAGTATTTT.